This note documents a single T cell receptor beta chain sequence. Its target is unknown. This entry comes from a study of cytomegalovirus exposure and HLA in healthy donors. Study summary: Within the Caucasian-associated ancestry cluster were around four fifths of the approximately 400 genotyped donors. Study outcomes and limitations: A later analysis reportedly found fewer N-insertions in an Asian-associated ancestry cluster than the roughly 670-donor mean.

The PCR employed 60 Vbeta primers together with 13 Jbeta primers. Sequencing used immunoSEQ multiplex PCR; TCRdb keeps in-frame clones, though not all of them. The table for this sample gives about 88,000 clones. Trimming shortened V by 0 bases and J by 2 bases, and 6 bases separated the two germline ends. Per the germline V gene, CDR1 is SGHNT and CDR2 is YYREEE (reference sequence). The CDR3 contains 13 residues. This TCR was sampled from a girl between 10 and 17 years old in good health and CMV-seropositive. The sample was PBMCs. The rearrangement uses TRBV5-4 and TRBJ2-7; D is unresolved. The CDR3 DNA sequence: TGTGCCAGCAGCTTGGACGAGGCCTACGAGCAGTACTTC. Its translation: CASSLDEAYEQYF.